Sequencing of this T cell receptor beta chain was carried out in a study of blood T cell repertoires in COVID-19. A case of COVID-19 had been met by exposed participants within 2 weeks before study entry. This clone was recorded once. In the authors' methods: Amplifying reference gene primers gave estimates of nucleated cell counts. Clones were sequenced by immunoSEQ multiplex PCR, and TCRdb holds only the in-frame ones, with some missing. That table gives V, J and clone size, and the DNA gave D and trimming. In the table there are 140,000 to 150,000 clones, roughly 87% of which are singletons. Per the germline V gene, CDR1 is MNHEY and CDR2 is SVGAGI. V shed 6 bases and J 3 bases; nucleotides not matched to a gene: 4. The CDR3 is 13 residues long.

This chain uses TRBV6-5 with TRBJ1-1; 7 bases map to TRBD1. The material sequenced was PBMCs or T cells enriched from blood (not recorded which). The clonotype comes from a woman aged 40 to 50 who had been exposed to COVID-19. As DNA, the CDR3 is TGTGCCAGCAGAAAGGGGGCCTACACTGAAGCTTTCTTT. This translates into CASRKGAYTEAFF.